The 18 T cell receptor beta chains below all came from one sample that was sequenced in a study of spatial heterogeneity in lung cancer. TCRdb itself ran the 5' RACE reads through MiXCR, one entry per CDR3 protein. The sample has 1,500 to 2,000 distinct CDR3 sequences, approximately 7.8% seen once. The time point denotes: sample taken at primary tumor resection. Whole RNA came from tumor, nontumor lung or frozen PBMC and was sequenced without being sorted. This specimen consisted of normal lung tissue next to the tumor, obtained at surgery. The receptor source for this set is a male donor with early-stage non-small cell lung cancer.

By sample share, this clonotype is medium-sized (0.01 to 0.1%). A library prepared for alpha chains yielded this beta chain as an off-target read; its size is of little meaning. The chain has TRBV30 and TRBJ2-5, with D perhaps TRBD1 (6 bases). CDR1 is GTSNPN and CDR2 is SVGIG in the germline V gene (reference sequence). This CDR3 is 13 amino acids long. Trimming stripped 3 bases from V and 5 bases from J, with 13 bases between. CDR3 DNA: TGTGCCTGGAGCAACAGGGCCGGGGAGACCCAGTACTTC. Translating gives CAWSNRAGETQYF.

This clonotype was counted many times. This beta chain came through as a stray read in a library set up for alpha chains, and its size says little. V is TRBV6-2 or TRBV6-3 and J is TRBJ1-4; D remains ambiguous. Germline values: CDR1 MNHEY, CDR2 SVGEGT. Trimming took 6 bases from V and 1 from J, leaving 15 bases between them. The CDR3 sequence is 16 residues long. This CDR3 reads CASSAFGRRTNEKLFF. CDR3 nucleotide sequence: TGTGCCAGCAGCGCTTTCGGACGGAGAACTAATGAAAAACTGTTTTTT.

This clonotype is medium-sized within its sample. With the library built for alpha chains, this beta chain is off target and its frequency is not meaningful. This chain uses TRBV7-6 with TRBJ2-5; 14 bases are a match to TRBD2. There are 18 residues in the CDR3. Germline V gene sequence: CDR1 SGHVS, CDR2 FNYEAQ. The trim removed 6 bases at V and 2 bases at J, leaving 11 bases unmatched. The CDR3 DNA reads TGTGCCAGCAGGGATAGTTTGGGACTAGCGGGAGAGCAAGAGACCCAGTACTTC. Translated: CASRDSLGLAGEQETQYF.

Comment on this clonotype: Since it is a stray read in a library aimed at alpha chains, this beta chain has a size that is not meaningful. This rearrangement joins TRBV19 to TRBJ2-7, with 8 bases that match TRBD1. The J segment lost 3 bases and the V segment lost 5 bases, leaving 9 bases of the junction unmatched. CDR1 is LNHDA, CDR2 SQIVND, per germline (reference sequence). The CDR3 sequence is 15 residues long. The CDR3 spells CASSPSGTGGYEQYF. The CDR3 region has the DNA TGTGCCAGTAGTCCGTCGGGAACAGGGGGCTACGAGCAGTACTTC. Together with reference TRBV19 and TRBJ2-7, the CDR3 gives the full variable domain: DGGITQSPKYLFRKEGQNVTLSCEQNLNHDAMYWYRQDPGQGLRLIYYSQIVNDFQKGDIAEGYSVSREKKESFPLTVTSAQKNPTAFYLCASSPSGTGGYEQYFGPGTRLTVT.

In regard to this clonotype: The library was built for alpha chains, so this beta chain is an off-target read and its size means little. The chain recombines TRBV5-5 with TRBJ2-7; D unclear. The CDR3 sequence is 14 residues long. Germline V CDR1 and CDR2: SGHKS, YYEKEE (reference sequence). V lost 0 bases, J lost 5 bases, and 12 bases lay in between. This chain's CDR3 is CASSLERSPNEQYF. The CDR3 coding sequence is TGTGCCAGCAGCTTGGAAAGGAGCCCCAACGAGCAGTACTTC.

By share, this clonotype counts as medium-sized (0.01 to 0.1%). Found in a library prepared for alpha chains, this beta chain is an off-target read, and its abundance has little meaning. The chain uses TRBV25-1 and TRBJ2-7; weak D call: TRBD1 (6 bases). CDR1 and CDR2 from the germline V gene are MGHDK and SYGVNS. The V end lost 3 bases, the J end lost 2 bases, and 17 bases lay between the germline ends. This CDR3 is 16 amino acids long. The CDR3 sequence is CASSDLTGTPTYEQYF. In DNA form, the CDR3 reads TGTGCCAGCAGTGATTTGACCGGGACACCGACCTACGAGCAGTACTTC.

This clonotype is labeled medium-sized (0.01 to 0.1%). This beta chain appears as a stray read in a library generated for alpha chains; its size is not informative. CDR3 loop: CASSESDAGGIGELFF. CDR3 sequence (DNA): TGTGCCAGCAGTGAATCTGACGCGGGAGGCATCGGGGAGCTGTTTTTT. The chain couples TRBV25-1 to TRBJ2-2, with TRBD2 matching 8 bases. Germline CDR1 reads MGHDK; CDR2 reads SYGVNS. The length of the CDR3 is 16 residues. V lost 1 base to trimming and J lost 7 bases; unmatched junction nucleotides: 8.

To note about this clonotype: This beta chain turned up in a library designed for alpha chains; as an off-target read, its abundance says little. V gene TRBV5-4 combines with J gene TRBJ2-2; maybe TRBD2 (5 bases). V dropped 4 bases and J dropped 7 bases, with 11 bases sitting between them. Per germline, CDR1 SGHNT and CDR2 YYREEE (reference sequence). CDR3 size: 13 residues. CDR3 in DNA: TGTGCCAGCAGCCCTGGACTTTTCGGGGAGCTGTTTTTT. This sequence encodes CASSPGLFGELFF. The complete variable domain, with remaining parts taken from reference TRBV5-4 and TRBJ2-2, reads ETGVTQSPTHLIKTRGQQVTLRCSSQSGHNTVSWYQQALGQGPQFIFQYYREEENGRGNFPPRFSGLQFPNYSSELNVNALELDDSALYLCASSPGLFGELFFGEGSRLTVL.

This clonotype is classed as medium-sized. A library prepared for alpha chains yielded this beta chain as an off-target read; its size is of little meaning. The J gene is TRBJ2-7, the V gene TRBV3-1, with a weak D call TRBD2 (6 bases). Trimming stripped 0 bases from V and 3 bases from J, with 15 bases between. This CDR3 is built from 16 residues. Germline CDR1 LGHDT, CDR2 YNNKEL (reference sequence). For the CDR3, the DNA is TGTGCCAGCAGCCAAGAAGCCGGCGGGACTGGCTACGAGCAGTACTTC. Residues: CASSQEAGGTGYEQYF.

This clonotype was recorded at least ten times. This beta chain slipped into a library made for alpha chains as a stray read, so its size is not meaningful. This rearrangement joins TRBV7-9 to TRBJ2-7; D is possibly TRBD2 (5 bases). The length of the CDR3 is 13 residues. The germline V and J ends were trimmed by 4 bases and 5 bases, with 12 bases remaining between them. Germline-derived CDR1 and CDR2 are SEHNR and FQNEAQ (reference sequence). CDR3 sequence (DNA): TGTGCCAGCAGCTCCCGGGAACTTCACGAGCAGTACTTC. Protein: CASSSRELHEQYF.

By share, this clonotype counts as medium-sized. This beta chain is an unintended read in a library built for alpha chains; its size means little. The chain links TRBV12-3 or TRBV12-4 to TRBJ1-2, with TRBD1 as a possible D gene (5 bases). The CDR3 extends over 13 amino acids. V shed 4 bases and J shed 4 bases, with 10 bases lying between them. CDR3 sequence reads: CASSYKGTYGYTF. The CDR3, as DNA: TGTGCCAGCAGTTACAAGGGGACCTATGGCTACACCTTC.

As regards this clonotype: With the library built for alpha chains, this beta chain is off target and its frequency is not meaningful. The V call is TRBV20-1, the J call TRBJ2-7; weak D call: TRBD2 (6 bases). CDR3 size: 14 residues. CDR1 is DFQATT, CDR2 SNEGSKA, per germline (reference sequence). Trimming pared 0 bases from V and 7 bases from J, leaving 16 bases between. CDR3 region: CSARDGGPEVEQYF. For the CDR3, the DNA is TGCAGTGCTAGAGATGGAGGGCCGGAGGTGGAGCAGTACTTC.

This clonotype was picked up many times. This beta chain slipped into a library made for alpha chains as a stray read, so its size is not meaningful. V and J are TRBV12-3 or TRBV12-4 and TRBJ2-5; 11 nucleotides match TRBD1. Germline trimming cut 5 bases from V and 5 bases from J; bases unmatched to any gene: 4. The CDR3 loop spans 14 amino acids. The CDR3 DNA follows: TGTGCCAGCAGTGGGGACAGGGGGTCGGAGACCCAGTACTTC. This sequence encodes CASSGDRGSETQYF.

This clonotype is judged medium-sized. This beta chain was picked up by a library intended for alpha chains and is off target, so its count carries little meaning. The chain joins TRBV20-1 to TRBJ2-5; 9 bases align to TRBD2. V lost 0 bases to trimming and J lost 3 bases; unmatched junction nucleotides: 5. The CDR3 loop spans 15 amino acids. Germline V gives CDR1 DFQATT, CDR2 SNEGSKA (reference sequence). Written as DNA, the CDR3 is TGCAGTGCTAGAGATCTACGACTAGCGGAAGAGACCCAGTACTTC. Residues: CSARDLRLAEETQYF.

This clonotype was seen at least ten times. This beta chain appears as a stray read in a library generated for alpha chains; its size is not informative. The chain is built from TRBV5-1 and TRBJ2-5; no definite D call. V lost 4 bases, J lost 5 bases, and 12 bases lay in between. Per the germline V gene, CDR1 is SGHRS and CDR2 is YFSETQ. The CDR3 sequence is 13 residues long. The CDR3 DNA reads TGCGCCAGCAGCCCATCCACATGGGAGACCCAGTACTTC. Protein product: CASSPSTWETQYF.

By proportion, this clonotype is medium-sized (0.01 to 0.1%). This beta chain lies outside the target of a library built for alpha chains; its clone size means little. The V call is TRBV6-6, the J call TRBJ1-2; 7 bases are a match to TRBD1. This CDR3 spans 15 amino acids. With 2 bases clipped from V and 6 bases from J, the junction kept 9 bases outside the gene matches. Germline CDR1 MNHNY, CDR2 SVGAGI (reference sequence). Written as DNA, the CDR3 is TGTGCCAGCAGTTACGGGTCAGGGGGTATGCATGGCTACACCTTC. This gives the protein CASSYGSGGMHGYTF.

This clonotype qualifies as large. This beta chain was picked up by a library intended for alpha chains and is off target, so its count carries little meaning. The chain couples TRBV7-2 to TRBJ1-2; tentative D call: TRBD1 (6 bases). CDR3 length: 15 amino acids. CDR1 SGHTA and CDR2 FQGNSA come from the germline V gene. With 0 bases removed from V and 3 bases from J, the gap between germline ends came to 11 bases. The CDR3 spells CASSLARTDYYGYTF. The DNA for the CDR3 is TGTGCCAGCAGCTTAGCGAGGACAGATTACTATGGCTACACCTTC.

Comments on this clonotype: This beta chain appears as a stray read in a library generated for alpha chains; its size is not informative. V is TRBV20-1 and J is TRBJ1-2; no reliable D call. Trimming stripped 2 bases from V and 4 bases from J, with 14 bases between. From germline, CDR1 is DFQATT and CDR2 SNEGSKA (reference sequence). The CDR3 sequence is 14 residues long. The CDR3 DNA follows: TGCAGTGCTAGACGCGGAGACGGAGGCTATGGCTACACCTTC. The encoded protein is CSARRGDGGYGYTF.